A selection of T cell receptor beta chains follows, all from one sample in a study of early T cells in non-severe SARS-CoV-2 infection. TCRdb re-analysed the 5' RACE reads in MiXCR, keeping a single row per CDR3 protein. The table has over 55,000 distinct CDR3 sequences, roughly 7.7% seen once; the top ten hold under 3.5%. Sequencing used whole blood. These receptors all stem from an adult who was a healthcare worker with PCR-confirmed SARS-CoV-2 infection or an uninfected control (not recorded which). CDR3s include the opening cysteine and the closing phenylalanine or tryptophan. Each record gives: D gene, V gene, J gene, CDR3 protein. A D gene is named only where the DNA matches it firmly.

d_gene: TRBD1
v_gene: TRBV11-2
j_gene: TRBJ2-7
CDR3aa: CASSFGQGTYEQYF

d_gene: TRBD1
v_gene: TRBV28
j_gene: TRBJ1-2
CDR3aa: CASSFGQGAYGYTF

d_gene: -
v_gene: TRBV28
j_gene: TRBJ2-5
CDR3aa: CASSPLTDQSQETQYF

d_gene: -
v_gene: TRBV6-6
j_gene: TRBJ2-1
CDR3aa: CASSRGRAQFF

d_gene: -
v_gene: TRBV18
j_gene: TRBJ2-5
CDR3aa: CASSPRREETQYF

d_gene: -
v_gene: TRBV27
j_gene: TRBJ2-5
CDR3aa: CASKPLGIQETQYF

d_gene: TRBD2
v_gene: TRBV5-4
j_gene: TRBJ2-7
CDR3aa: CASSVGTSGQAYEQYF

d_gene: -
v_gene: TRBV9
j_gene: TRBJ2-3
CDR3aa: CASSVGTDTQYF

d_gene: -
v_gene: TRBV20-1
j_gene: TRBJ2-7
CDR3aa: CSATRNEQYF

d_gene: TRBD1
v_gene: TRBV27
j_gene: TRBJ2-1
CDR3aa: CASSRGTGAGNEQFF

d_gene: -
v_gene: TRBV3-1
j_gene: TRBJ2-1
CDR3aa: CASSQAPAAEQFF

d_gene: -
v_gene: TRBV7-8
j_gene: TRBJ2-7
CDR3aa: CASSLFPERTELVDEQYF

d_gene: TRBD2
v_gene: TRBV7-6
j_gene: TRBJ2-7
CDR3aa: CASSLAPSGSSYEQYF

d_gene: -
v_gene: TRBV14
j_gene: TRBJ2-7
CDR3aa: CASSQDPAAYEQYF

d_gene: TRBD1
v_gene: TRBV29-1
j_gene: TRBJ2-3
CDR3aa: CSVDRGQDTQYF

d_gene: TRBD2
v_gene: TRBV19
j_gene: TRBJ2-7
CDR3aa: CASGGGASYEQYF

d_gene: -
v_gene: TRBV5-4
j_gene: TRBJ2-3
CDR3aa: CASSWGVTDTQYF

d_gene: TRBD1
v_gene: TRBV11-2
j_gene: TRBJ2-1
CDR3aa: CASSPGTGSNEQFF

d_gene: -
v_gene: TRBV7-9
j_gene: TRBJ1-2
CDR3aa: CASSLAHGYGYTF

d_gene: TRBD2
v_gene: TRBV28
j_gene: TRBJ2-1
CDR3aa: CASSIRREGRNEQFF

d_gene: -
v_gene: TRBV29-1
j_gene: TRBJ1-4
CDR3aa: CSAGRPNEKLFF

d_gene: -
v_gene: TRBV18
j_gene: TRBJ2-3
CDR3aa: CASSPPDWPDTQYF

d_gene: -
v_gene: TRBV28
j_gene: TRBJ2-7
CDR3aa: CASALTGMYEQYF

d_gene: -
v_gene: TRBV24-1
j_gene: TRBJ2-7
CDR3aa: CATSDSGESYEQYF

d_gene: -
v_gene: TRBV18
j_gene: TRBJ1-1
CDR3aa: CASPDLYRVRRCAEAFF

d_gene: TRBD1
v_gene: TRBV4-2
j_gene: TRBJ1-1
CDR3aa: CASSQVRTGGLNTEAFF

d_gene: TRBD2
v_gene: TRBV11-2
j_gene: TRBJ2-5
CDR3aa: CASSRLAGAETQYF

d_gene: -
v_gene: TRBV20-1
j_gene: TRBJ2-1
CDR3aa: CSARDPLVSYNEQFF